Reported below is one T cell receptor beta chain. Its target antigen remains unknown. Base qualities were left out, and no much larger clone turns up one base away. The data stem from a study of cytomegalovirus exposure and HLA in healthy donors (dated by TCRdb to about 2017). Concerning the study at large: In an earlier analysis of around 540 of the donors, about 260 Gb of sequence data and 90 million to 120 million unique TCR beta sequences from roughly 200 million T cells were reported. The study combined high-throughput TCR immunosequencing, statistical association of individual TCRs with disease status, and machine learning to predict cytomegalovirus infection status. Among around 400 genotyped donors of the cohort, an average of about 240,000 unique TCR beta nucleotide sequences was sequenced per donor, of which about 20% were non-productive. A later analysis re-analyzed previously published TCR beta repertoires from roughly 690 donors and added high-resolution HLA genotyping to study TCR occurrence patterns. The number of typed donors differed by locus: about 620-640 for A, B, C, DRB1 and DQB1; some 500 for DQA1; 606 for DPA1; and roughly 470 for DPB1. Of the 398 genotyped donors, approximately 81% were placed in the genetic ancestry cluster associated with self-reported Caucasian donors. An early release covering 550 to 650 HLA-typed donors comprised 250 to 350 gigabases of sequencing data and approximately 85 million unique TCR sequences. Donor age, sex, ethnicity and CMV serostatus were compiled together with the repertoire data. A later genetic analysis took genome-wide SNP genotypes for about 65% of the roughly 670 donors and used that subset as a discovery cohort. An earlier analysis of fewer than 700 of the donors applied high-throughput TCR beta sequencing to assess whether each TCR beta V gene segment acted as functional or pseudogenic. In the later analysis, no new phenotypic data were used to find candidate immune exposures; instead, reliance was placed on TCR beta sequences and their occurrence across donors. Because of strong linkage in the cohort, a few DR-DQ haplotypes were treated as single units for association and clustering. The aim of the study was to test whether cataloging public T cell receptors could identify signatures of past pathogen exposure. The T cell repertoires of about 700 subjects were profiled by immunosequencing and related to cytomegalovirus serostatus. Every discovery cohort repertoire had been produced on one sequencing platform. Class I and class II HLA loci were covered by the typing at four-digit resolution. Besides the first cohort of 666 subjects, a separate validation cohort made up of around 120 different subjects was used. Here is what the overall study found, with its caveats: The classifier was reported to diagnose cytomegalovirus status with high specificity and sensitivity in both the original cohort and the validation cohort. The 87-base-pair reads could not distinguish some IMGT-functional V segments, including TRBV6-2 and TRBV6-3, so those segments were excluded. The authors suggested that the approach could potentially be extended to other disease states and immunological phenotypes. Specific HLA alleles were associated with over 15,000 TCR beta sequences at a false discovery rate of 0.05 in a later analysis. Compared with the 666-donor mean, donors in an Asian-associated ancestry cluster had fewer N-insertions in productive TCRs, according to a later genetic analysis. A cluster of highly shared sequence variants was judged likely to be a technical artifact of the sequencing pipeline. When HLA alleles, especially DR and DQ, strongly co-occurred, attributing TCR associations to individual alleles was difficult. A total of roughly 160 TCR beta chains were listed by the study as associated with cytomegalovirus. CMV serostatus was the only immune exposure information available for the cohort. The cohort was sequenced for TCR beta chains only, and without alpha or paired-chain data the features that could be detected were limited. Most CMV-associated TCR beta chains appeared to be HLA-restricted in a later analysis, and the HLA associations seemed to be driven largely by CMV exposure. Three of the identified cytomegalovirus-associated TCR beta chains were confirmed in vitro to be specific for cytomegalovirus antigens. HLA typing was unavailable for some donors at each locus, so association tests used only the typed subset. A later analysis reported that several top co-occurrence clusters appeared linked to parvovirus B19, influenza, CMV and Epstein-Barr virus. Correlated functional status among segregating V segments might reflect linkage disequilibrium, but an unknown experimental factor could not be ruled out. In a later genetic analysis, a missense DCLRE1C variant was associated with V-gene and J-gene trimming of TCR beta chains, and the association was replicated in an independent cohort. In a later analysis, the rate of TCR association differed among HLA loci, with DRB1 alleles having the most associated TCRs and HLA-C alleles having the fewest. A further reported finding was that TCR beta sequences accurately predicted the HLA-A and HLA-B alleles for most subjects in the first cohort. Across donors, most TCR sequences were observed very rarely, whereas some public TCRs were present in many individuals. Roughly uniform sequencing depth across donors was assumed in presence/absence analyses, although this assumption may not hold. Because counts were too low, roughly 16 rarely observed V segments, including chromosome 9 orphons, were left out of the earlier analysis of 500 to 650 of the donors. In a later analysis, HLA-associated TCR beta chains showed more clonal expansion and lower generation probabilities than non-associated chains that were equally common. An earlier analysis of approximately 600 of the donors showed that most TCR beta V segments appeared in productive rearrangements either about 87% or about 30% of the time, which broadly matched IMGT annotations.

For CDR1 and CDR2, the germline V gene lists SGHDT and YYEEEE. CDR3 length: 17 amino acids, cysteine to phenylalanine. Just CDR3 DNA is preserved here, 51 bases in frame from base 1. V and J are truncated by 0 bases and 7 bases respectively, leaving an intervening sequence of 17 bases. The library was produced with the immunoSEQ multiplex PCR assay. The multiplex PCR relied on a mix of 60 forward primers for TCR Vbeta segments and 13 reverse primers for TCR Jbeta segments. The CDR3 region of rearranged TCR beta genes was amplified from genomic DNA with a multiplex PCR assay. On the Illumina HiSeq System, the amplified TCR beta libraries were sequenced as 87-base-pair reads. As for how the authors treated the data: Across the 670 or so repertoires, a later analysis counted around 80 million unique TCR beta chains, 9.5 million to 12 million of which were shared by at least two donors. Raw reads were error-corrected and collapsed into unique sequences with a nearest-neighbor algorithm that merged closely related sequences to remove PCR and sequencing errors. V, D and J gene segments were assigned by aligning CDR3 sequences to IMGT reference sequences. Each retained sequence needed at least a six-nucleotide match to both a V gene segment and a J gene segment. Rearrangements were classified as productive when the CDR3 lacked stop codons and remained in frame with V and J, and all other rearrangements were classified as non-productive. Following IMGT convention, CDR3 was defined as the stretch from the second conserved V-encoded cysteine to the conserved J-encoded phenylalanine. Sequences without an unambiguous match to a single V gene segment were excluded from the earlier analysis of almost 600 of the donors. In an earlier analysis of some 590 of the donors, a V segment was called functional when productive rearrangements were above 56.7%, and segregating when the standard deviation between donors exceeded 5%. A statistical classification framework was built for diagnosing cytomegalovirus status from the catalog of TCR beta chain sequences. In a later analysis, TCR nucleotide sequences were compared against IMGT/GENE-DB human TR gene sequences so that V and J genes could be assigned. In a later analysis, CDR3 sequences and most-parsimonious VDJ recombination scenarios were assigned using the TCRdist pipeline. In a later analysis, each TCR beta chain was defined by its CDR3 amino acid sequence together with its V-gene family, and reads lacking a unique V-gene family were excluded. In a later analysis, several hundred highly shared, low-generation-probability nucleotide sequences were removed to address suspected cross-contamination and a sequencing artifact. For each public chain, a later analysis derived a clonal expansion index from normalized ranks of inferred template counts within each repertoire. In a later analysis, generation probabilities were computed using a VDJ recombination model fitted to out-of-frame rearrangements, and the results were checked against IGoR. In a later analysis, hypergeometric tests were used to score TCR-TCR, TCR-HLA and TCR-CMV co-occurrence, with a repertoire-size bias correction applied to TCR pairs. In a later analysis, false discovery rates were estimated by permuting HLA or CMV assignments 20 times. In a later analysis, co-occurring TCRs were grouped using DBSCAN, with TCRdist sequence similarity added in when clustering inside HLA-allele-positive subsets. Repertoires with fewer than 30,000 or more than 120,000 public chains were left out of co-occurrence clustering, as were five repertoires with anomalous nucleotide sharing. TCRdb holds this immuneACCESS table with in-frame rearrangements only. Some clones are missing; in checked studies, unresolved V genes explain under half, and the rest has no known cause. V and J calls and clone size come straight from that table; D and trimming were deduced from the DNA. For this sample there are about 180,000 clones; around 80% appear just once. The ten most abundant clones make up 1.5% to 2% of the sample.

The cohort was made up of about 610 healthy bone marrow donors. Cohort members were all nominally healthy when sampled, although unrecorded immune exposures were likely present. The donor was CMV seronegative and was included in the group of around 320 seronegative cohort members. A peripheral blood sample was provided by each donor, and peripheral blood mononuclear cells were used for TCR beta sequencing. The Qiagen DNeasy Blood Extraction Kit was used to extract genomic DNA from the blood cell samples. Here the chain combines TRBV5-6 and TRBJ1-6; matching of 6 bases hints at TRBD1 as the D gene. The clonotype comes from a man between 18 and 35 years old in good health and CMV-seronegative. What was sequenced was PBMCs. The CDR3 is CASSLDRAASYNSPLHF. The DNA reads TGTGCCAGCAGCTTGGACAGGGCGGCGAGTTACAATTCACCCCTCCACTTT.